Listed below are T cell receptor beta chains from one sample, sequenced in a study of PD-1 blockade in classical Hodgkin lymphoma. This table comes from immunoSEQ multiplex PCR, and its TCRdb copy is limited to in-frame clones, with some not included. The sample consists of 25,000 to 35,000 clones, around 68% of them appearing once. Source: peripheral blood mononuclear cells (PBMCs), taken before the second cycle of nivolumab. The source of these receptors is a human donor with classical Hodgkin lymphoma. The CDR3 runs from the conserved cysteine through the conserved F or W. D genes are given only for firm matches. The size of a clone is reported for some rows only, either as once, few or many, or as a class for expanded clones.

d_gene: NA; j_gene: TRBJ1-6; abundance: NA; v_gene: TRBV5-1; CDR3aa: CASSEDLSPLHF; CDR3nt: TGCGCCAGCAGCGAGGACCTTTCACCCCTCCACTTT
d_gene: TRBD1; j_gene: TRBJ1-6; abundance: NA; v_gene: TRBV4-3; CDR3aa: CASSRGYRGNNSPLHF; CDR3nt: TGCGCCAGCAGCCGAGGATACAGGGGGAATAATTCACCCCTCCACTTT
d_gene: NA; j_gene: TRBJ1-2; abundance: once; v_gene: TRBV30; CDR3aa: CAWSPDTNYGYTF; CDR3nt: TGTGCCTGGAGCCCTGACACCAACTATGGCTACACCTTC
d_gene: NA; j_gene: TRBJ1-5; abundance: NA; v_gene: TRBV6-6; CDR3aa: CASSYHINQPQHF; CDR3nt: TGTGCCAGCAGTTACCATATAAATCAGCCCCAGCATTTT
d_gene: TRBD1; j_gene: TRBJ2-7; abundance: NA; v_gene: TRBV29-1; CDR3aa: CSVEGGDRGYEQYF; CDR3nt: TGCAGCGTTGAAGGGGGGGACAGGGGCTACGAGCAGTACTTC
d_gene: NA; j_gene: TRBJ2-5; abundance: NA; v_gene: TRBV18; CDR3aa: CASSPTTMVQETQYF; CDR3nt: TGTGCCAGCTCTCCCACAACTATGGTGCAAGAGACCCAGTACTTC
d_gene: NA; j_gene: TRBJ1-2; abundance: NA; v_gene: TRBV29-1; CDR3aa: CSVEWIWTVENYGYTF; CDR3nt: TGCAGCGTTGAATGGATCTGGACAGTGGAAAATTATGGCTACACCTTC
d_gene: NA; j_gene: TRBJ2-1; abundance: NA; v_gene: TRBV5-1; CDR3aa: CASSLEGWDEQFF; CDR3nt: TGCGCCAGCAGCTTGGAGGGTTGGGATGAGCAGTTCTTC
d_gene: TRBD1; j_gene: TRBJ1-2; abundance: NA; v_gene: TRBV2; CDR3aa: CASRRWVRGLSGYTF; CDR3nt: TGTGCCAGCCGGAGATGGGTCAGGGGGCTTAGTGGCTACACCTTC
d_gene: NA; j_gene: TRBJ2-7; abundance: NA; v_gene: TRBV6-5; CDR3aa: CASSWQGSNLYEQYF; CDR3nt: TGTGCCAGCAGTTGGCAGGGATCCAACCTTTACGAGCAGTACTTC
d_gene: TRBD1; j_gene: TRBJ1-5; abundance: NA; v_gene: TRBV19; CDR3aa: CASSIPGQGGGSNQPQHF; CDR3nt: TGTGCCAGTAGTATTCCGGGACAGGGAGGAGGGAGCAATCAGCCCCAGCATTTT
d_gene: NA; j_gene: TRBJ2-7; abundance: large; v_gene: TRBV27; CDR3aa: CASSSTAAGEQYF; CDR3nt: TGTGCCAGCAGTTCGACGGCTGCCGGTGAGCAGTACTTC
d_gene: TRBD2; j_gene: TRBJ2-7; abundance: NA; v_gene: TRBV11-2; CDR3aa: CASTSIASGGEQYF; CDR3nt: TGTGCCAGCACCTCAATAGCTAGCGGGGGCGAGCAGTACTTC
d_gene: TRBD1; j_gene: TRBJ2-5; abundance: NA; v_gene: TRBV7-6; CDR3aa: CASSLRDGQGGQTQYF; CDR3nt: TGTGCCAGCAGCTTACGGGACGGACAGGGTGGGCAGACCCAGTACTTC
d_gene: TRBD1; j_gene: TRBJ2-1; abundance: NA; v_gene: TRBV28; CDR3aa: CASSPQGVAGLYNEQFF; CDR3nt: TGTGCCAGCAGTCCCCAGGGGGTAGCAGGATTATACAATGAGCAGTTCTTC
d_gene: TRBD1; j_gene: TRBJ1-2; abundance: NA; v_gene: TRBV5-4; CDR3aa: CASSQGQGTQNYGYTF; CDR3nt: TGCGCCAGCAGCCAAGGACAGGGGACACAGAACTATGGCTACACCTTC
d_gene: TRBD2; j_gene: TRBJ2-2; abundance: NA; v_gene: TRBV6-8; CDR3aa: CASRPTGTSGPTDYTGELFF; CDR3nt: TGTGCCAGCAGACCCACCGGGACTAGCGGCCCCACGGACTACACCGGGGAGCTGTTTTTT
d_gene: NA; j_gene: TRBJ2-1; abundance: few; v_gene: TRBV11-2; CDR3aa: CASSLGQGRDEQFF; CDR3nt: TGTGCCAGCAGCTTAGGGCAGGGTAGGGATGAGCAGTTCTTC
d_gene: NA; j_gene: TRBJ2-1; abundance: NA; v_gene: TRBV2; CDR3aa: CASRQTGNEQFF; CDR3nt: TGTGCCAGCAGACAGACGGGTAATGAGCAGTTCTTC
d_gene: NA; j_gene: TRBJ1-1; abundance: NA; v_gene: TRBV20-1; CDR3aa: CSAATVEAFF; CDR3nt: TGCAGTGCCGCGACAGTTGAAGCTTTCTTT